A single sample gave rise to the 3 T cell receptor beta chains below, sequenced in a study of T cell changes during pregnancy in multiple sclerosis. The method was immunoSEQ multiplex PCR; TCRdb's version includes in-frame clones alone and lacks a portion of them. The data contain about 80,000 clones, around 90% of them singletons. Sequences were derived from peripheral blood, sampled before pregnancy. These receptors originate from a female donor with multiple sclerosis, enrolled in a pregnancy study.

Turning to this clone: The identical CDR3 is also encoded by other nucleotide sequences in the sample. The V and J genes are TRBV5-1 and TRBJ2-5, with 13 positions matching TRBD2. The CDR3 length is 16 residues. V was clipped by 0 bases and J by 1 base; unmatched bases: 0. CDR1 and CDR2 (germline): SGHRS, YFSETQ. CDR3 loop: CASSLGLAGGQETQYF. The CDR3, as DNA: TGCGCCAGCAGCTTGGGACTAGCGGGGGGCCAAGAGACCCAGTACTTC.

The chain joins TRBV18 to TRBJ1-1; D is ambiguous. Germline loops: CDR1 KGHSH, CDR2 LQKENI. V lost 5 bases and J 7 bases, leaving 8 bases between the germline ends. The CDR3 runs 11 residues. CDR3 protein: CASSGLLEAFF. The CDR3 region has the DNA TGTGCCAGCTCAGGCCTGCTTGAAGCTTTCTTT.

The V gene is TRBV18, the J gene TRBJ2-2, with D possibly matching TRBD1 (6 bases). The CDR3 loop spans 15 amino acids. Trimming stripped 0 bases from V and 1 base from J, with 6 bases between. The germline V gene has CDR1 KGHSH and CDR2 LQKENI. The CDR3 DNA reads as TGTGCCAGCTCACCACCGGACAGGAACACCGGGGAGCTGTTTTTT. As protein: CASSPPDRNTGELFF.